These 16 T cell receptor beta chains came from one sample sequenced in a study of identical twins. From the 5' RACE reads, TCRdb called clonotypes with MiXCR, one entry per CDR3 protein. The sample consists of 500,000 or so distinct CDR3 sequences, 11% to 15% of them appearing once. This sample also appeared in a second study, on yellow fever vaccine responses in identical twins.

The specimen sequenced was CD4+ T cells sorted from blood. These receptors were taken from a woman aged 18 to 35 in good health.

The V call is TRBV28, the J call TRBJ2-7; possible D gene TRBD2, 5 bases. Trimming took off 3 bases at V and 4 bases at J, with 16 bases between the two ends. Germline loops: CDR1 MDHEN, CDR2 SYDVKM. This CDR3 contains 15 residues. CDR3 residues: CASSFPYRDSYEQYF. As DNA, the CDR3 is TGTGCCAGCAGTTTCCCTTACCGGGATAGTTACGAGCAGTACTTC.

The chain joins TRBV12-5 to TRBJ2-2; 12 positions match TRBD2. Germline V CDR1 and CDR2: LGHNT, FRNRAP. This CDR3 contains 16 residues. The V gene end was trimmed by 6 bases and the J gene end by 6 bases; junction bases not matched to a gene: 8. The CDR3 DNA follows: TGTGCTAGTGGGGCAGGACTAGCGGGATCTTCCGGGGAGCTGTTTTTT. This encodes CASGAGLAGSSGELFF.

This clonotype was observed many times. This chain joins TRBV29-1 and TRBJ2-1; 12 bases match TRBD2. CDR3 length equals 12 residues. Unmatched junction bases numbered 1, after V lost 7 bases and J lost 6 bases. Germline values: CDR1 SQVTM, CDR2 ANQGSEA. CDR3 DNA sequence: TGCAGCGCGACTAGCGGGGGCAATGAGCAGTTCTTC. Encoded protein: CSATSGGNEQFF.

This clonotype showed up many times. The CDR3 reads CASSLGPGEQYF. The CDR3 coding sequence is TGTGCCAGCAGTTTAGGGCCGGGGGAGCAGTACTTC. This chain connects TRBV27 to TRBJ2-7; maybe TRBD2 (5 bases). V lost 2 bases, J lost 7 bases, and 9 bases lay in between. The germline CDR1 and CDR2 sequences are MNHEY and SMNVEV (reference sequence). The CDR3 has 12 residues.

The chain uses TRBV10-3 and TRBJ2-7; D is possibly TRBD1 (6 bases). Germline V gene lookup returns CDR1 ENHRY and CDR2 SYGVKD. This CDR3 spans 13 amino acids. Trimming shortened V by 10 bases and J by 6 bases, and 19 bases separated the two germline ends. CDR3 sequence reads: CATLGGSEVEQYF. The CDR3 DNA sequence: TGTGCCACTCTAGGGGGTAGCGAAGTCGAGCAGTACTTC.

V gene TRBV5-6 combines with J gene TRBJ2-1; 9 nucleotides match TRBD1. The length of the CDR3 is 13 residues. Looked up from germline, CDR1 is SGHDT and CDR2 is YYEEEE. Trimming at V came to 3 bases and at J to 7 bases, leaving 2 bases not matched to a gene. The CDR3 sequence: CASSWTGANEQFF. As DNA, the CDR3 is TGTGCCAGCAGCTGGACAGGGGCGAATGAGCAGTTCTTC.

J is TRBJ2-2 and V is TRBV10-3, with TRBD1 identical over 9 bases. The V gene end was trimmed by 6 bases and the J gene end by 3 bases; junction bases not matched to a gene: 14. This CDR3 comprises 18 residues. CDR1 ENHRY and CDR2 SYGVKD come from the germline V gene. The CDR3: CAIRQTSGQGIDTGELFF. In DNA, the CDR3 is TGTGCCATCAGACAGACGTCGGGACAGGGAATCGACACCGGGGAGCTGTTTTTT.

A few counts support this clonotype. This chain uses TRBV4-3 with TRBJ1-6, with D tentatively TRBD1 (6 bases). Trimming stripped 4 bases from V and 6 bases from J, with 16 bases between. Germline loops: CDR1 LGHNA, CDR2 YSLEER. This CDR3 has 16 amino acids. Here the CDR3 reads CASSRTTGIANSPLHF. The DNA of the CDR3 is TGCGCCAGCAGCCGGACCACAGGGATCGCTAATTCACCCCTCCACTTT.

The V call is TRBV12-3 or TRBV12-4, the J call TRBJ2-7, with TRBD2 matching 11 bases. This CDR3 contains 14 residues. Trimming took 6 bases from V and 4 from J; bases not matched to a gene: 5. The CDR3 bases are TGTGCCAGCAGCCTGACTAGCGGGATATACGAGCAGTACTTC. Protein: CASSLTSGIYEQYF.

As DNA, the CDR3 is TGTGCCAGCAGTTACTTAGGGGGGCCGAACACCGGGGAGCTGTTTTTT. As protein: CASSYLGGPNTGELFF. This sequence joins TRBV6-5 and TRBJ2-2, with D tentatively TRBD1 or TRBD2 (6 bases each). CDR3 length equals 16 residues. Germline V gene lookup returns CDR1 MNHEY and CDR2 SVGAGI. Trimming left V 1 base short and J 0 bases short, with 9 bases between.

This clonotype was seen repeatedly, ten times or more. This sequence joins TRBV5-1 and TRBJ2-5; the match to TRBD2 covers 7 bases. Trimming took 4 bases from V and 1 from J; bases not matched to a gene: 7. Germline V gene lookup returns CDR1 SGHRS and CDR2 YFSETQ. The CDR3 runs 15 residues. The CDR3 spells CASSLAGVTQETQYF. The CDR3 coding sequence is TGCGCCAGCAGCCTCGCGGGGGTAACCCAAGAGACCCAGTACTTC. The whole variable domain, filled in from reference TRBV5-1 and TRBJ2-5, reads KAGVTQTPRYLIKTRGQQVTLSCSPISGHRSVSWYQQTPGQGLQFLFEYFSETQRNKGNFPGRFSGRQFSNSRSEMNVSTLELGDSALYLCASSLAGVTQETQYFGPGTRLLVL.

This chain uses TRBV7-2 with TRBJ2-2, with TRBD2 matching over 7 bases. The CDR3 spans 17 residues. Looked up from germline, CDR1 is SGHTA and CDR2 is FQGNSA. The V gene end was trimmed by 1 base and the J gene end by 5 bases; junction bases not matched to a gene: 10. The CDR3 sequence is CASSLGQTGGRTGELFF. In DNA, the CDR3 is TGTGCCAGCAGCTTAGGGCAGACGGGGGGAAGGACCGGGGAGCTGTTTTTT.

This clonotype was seen only a few times. The rearrangement uses TRBV7-2 and TRBJ2-5, with D perhaps assigned TRBD1 or TRBD2 (5 bases each). Trimming shortened V by 0 bases and J by 3 bases, and 14 bases separated the two germline ends. The CDR3 contains 16 residues. Germline assignment: CDR1 SGHTA and CDR2 FQGNSA. CDR3 amino acids: CASSLALSGRKETQYF. CDR3 sequence (DNA): TGTGCCAGCAGCTTAGCACTTTCGGGACGGAAAGAGACCCAGTACTTC.

This clonotype has more than one count but fewer than ten. The J gene is TRBJ2-5, the V gene TRBV11-1; 14 bases fit TRBD2. J lost 3 bases, V lost 4 bases, and 10 bases had no gene match. Germline assignment: CDR1 SGHAT and CDR2 FQDESV (reference sequence). This CDR3 spans 18 amino acids. CDR3 sequence: CASSSRGTSGRGEETQYF. CDR3 DNA sequence: TGTGCCAGCAGCTCGAGGGGGACTAGCGGGAGAGGGGAAGAGACCCAGTACTTC.

This clonotype was counted a few times. This chain connects TRBV6-2 or TRBV6-3 to TRBJ2-1; tentatively, D is TRBD1 (6 bases). The CDR3 has 15 residues. Germline CDR1 reads MNHEY; CDR2 reads SVGEGT. With 4 bases removed from V and 5 bases from J, the gap between germline ends came to 15 bases. Here the CDR3 DNA reads TGTGCCAGCAGTTCCGGGACACCGACCCACAATGAGCAGTTCTTC. Protein sequence: CASSSGTPTHNEQFF.

J is TRBJ2-7 and V is TRBV20-1; D remains unclear. Germline lookup yields CDR1 DFQATT and CDR2 SNEGSKA (reference sequence). The V end lost 3 bases, the J end lost 2 bases, and 8 bases lay between the germline ends. The CDR3 runs 12 residues. The CDR3 DNA is TGCAGTGCTAGCAGCAGAACCTACGAGCAGTACTTC. This gives the protein CSASSRTYEQYF.